The 9 T cell receptor beta chains below were found in one sample sequenced in a study of shared clonotypes between healthy human individuals. TCRdb keeps only in-frame clones here, not all; method: immunoSEQ multiplex PCR. The sample holds some 650,000 clones, 97% seen once. Specimen: naive CD4+ T cells sorted from blood. The subset: CD45RA+ positively selected. These receptors all stem from a woman under 40 in good health.

V gene TRBV5-1 combines with J gene TRBJ2-7, with 13 bases fitting TRBD2. Germline loops: CDR1 SGHRS, CDR2 YFSETQ. The J segment lost 4 bases and the V segment lost 4 bases, leaving 8 bases of the junction unmatched. CDR3 length: 16 amino acids. The CDR3 DNA reads as TGCGCCAGCAGCCCAACCCGGACTAGCGGGAGTTACGAGCAGTACTTC. It encodes CASSPTRTSGSYEQYF.

The chain joins TRBV2 to TRBJ2-7, with D perhaps matching TRBD1 (5 bases). The CDR3 runs to 12 residues. The V gene's germline CDR1 is SNHLY and CDR2 FYNNEI. Trimming shortened V by 7 bases and J by 3 bases, and 10 bases separated the two germline ends. The CDR3 here is CASMAGHYEQYF. The CDR3 nucleotides are TGTGCCAGCATGGCAGGGCACTACGAGCAGTACTTC.

The chain joins TRBV6-6 to TRBJ1-4; D perhaps matches TRBD1 (5 bases). The CDR3 has 14 amino acids. V was shortened by 2 bases and J by 7 bases, with 11 bases between the two germline ends. The germline V gene encodes CDR1 MNHNY and CDR2 SVGAGI (reference sequence). CDR3 in amino acids: CASSYKRGPEKLFF. The DNA for the CDR3 is TGTGCCAGCAGTTACAAAAGGGGACCTGAAAAACTGTTTTTT.

CDR3 coding DNA: TGTGCCAGCAGCGCCGAAAGCGGGCCGGCGTGGGAGCAGTACTTC. It specifies CASSAESGPAWEQYF. The chain joins TRBV7-3 to TRBJ2-7; D might be TRBD2 (6 bases). The CDR3 spans 15 residues. Trimming took 5 bases from V and 7 from J, leaving 21 bases between them. Per germline, CDR1 SGHTA and CDR2 FQGTGA. The complete variable domain, with remaining parts taken from reference TRBV7-3 and TRBJ2-7, reads GAGVSQTPSNKVTEKGKYVELRCDPISGHTALYWYRQSLGQGPEFLIYFQGTGAADDSGLPNDRFFAVRPEGSVSTLKIQRTERGDSAVYLCASSAESGPAWEQYFGPGTRLTVT.

V usage is TRBV21-1 and J usage is TRBJ1-5; the table's D gene call, TRBD1, was not cross checked with the DNA. TRBV21-1 is classified as a pseudogene. This CDR3 is built from 16 residues. The CDR3 sequence: CASSKVPPGGNQPQHF. CDR3 coding DNA: TGTGCCAGCAGCAAAGTGCCCCCAGGGGGCAATCAGCCCCAGCATTTT.

The gene calls are TRBV2 and TRBJ1-5, with D possibly TRBD1 on 6 matching bases. Germline V gene sequence: CDR1 SNHLY, CDR2 FYNNEI. CDR3 length: 15 amino acids. V was shortened by 6 bases and J by 6 bases, with 18 bases between the two germline ends. CDR3 DNA: TGTGCCAGCAGCACGACCGGGGGCGCAAGTCAGCCCCAGCATTTT. Protein product: CASSTTGGASQPQHF.

This chain joins TRBV15 and TRBJ1-5, with D possibly being TRBD1 (5 bases). V lost 3 bases to trimming and J lost 10 bases, with 13 bases between them. Per the germline V gene, CDR1 is LNHNV and CDR2 is YYDKDF (reference sequence). There are 13 residues in the CDR3. The CDR3 loop is CATSRDIGRPQHF. CDR3 in DNA: TGTGCCACCAGCAGGGACATAGGTCGACCCCAGCATTTT.

A few counts support this clone. The chain has TRBV19 and TRBJ1-1; D is uncertain. V shed 6 bases and J shed 5 bases, with 22 bases lying between them. Germline V gene data show CDR1 as LNHDA and CDR2 as SQIVND (reference sequence). The CDR3 runs 16 residues. The CDR3 spells CASRPLHFSGRTEAFF. The CDR3 bases are TGTGCCAGTAGGCCCCTCCATTTTTCCGGGAGGACTGAAGCTTTCTTT.

This clone was observed a single time. The chain employs TRBV13 and TRBJ2-7; 8 bases fit TRBD2. There are 14 residues in the CDR3. Germline assignment: CDR1 PRHDT and CDR2 FYEKMQ (reference sequence). V dropped 6 bases and J dropped 6; count of bases not matched to a gene: 10. The CDR3, as DNA: TGTGCCAGCAGTAAAAGAGCGGGAGCGGGCGAGCAGTACTTC. Its protein product is CASSKRAGAGEQYF.